This TCR beta chain was identified in a study of cytomegalovirus exposure and HLA in healthy donors. As for the study in general: An analysis done earlier identified around 100 million unique TCR beta sequences from about 179 million T cells. Membership in the Caucasian-associated ancestry cluster was found for approximately 85% of nearly 400 genotyped donors. Points from the study as a whole: The authors enumerated roughly 180 TCR beta chains as linked to cytomegalovirus. It is likely that the observed cluster of highly shared sequence variants was a sequencing artifact.

Primers for the PCR totalled 60 Vbeta and 13 Jbeta. TCRdb keeps only in-frame clones here, not all; method: immunoSEQ multiplex PCR. The table includes approximately 100,000 clones, 75% to 90% detected once. The length of the CDR3 is 15 residues. Trimming took off 3 bases at V and 5 bases at J, with 19 bases between the two ends. Germline CDR1 reads GTSNPN; CDR2 reads SVGIG (reference sequence). In this sample, this clone turned up a few times. The antigen is undetermined. This sequence joins TRBV30 and TRBJ1-1; D is possibly TRBD1 (5 bases). The sequence derives from a young man in good health and CMV-seronegative. The sequencing input was PBMCs. CDR3 coding DNA: TGTGCCTGGAGAATTTTCGTCAGGGCGAAGACTGAAGCTTTCTTT. It translates to CAWRIFVRAKTEAFF.